This TCR beta chain stems from a study of T cell responses to AZD1222 COVID-19 vaccine. Study-level results: Possibly, clonal diversity was underestimated; donors were largely white British and included more females. Spike-spanning, vaccine-associated CD4 TCRs were dominant at 160-218 and 743-854. Spike-specific TCR breadth and depth went up after people got two AZD1222 doses. Seropositive status at baseline applied to only five or six AZD1222 recipients.

Clones were sequenced by immunoSEQ multiplex PCR, and TCRdb holds only the in-frame ones, with some missing. The table includes 95,000 to 150,000 clones, about 90% detected once. The CDR3 has 19 amino acids. Germline V CDR1 and CDR2: GTSNPN, SVGIG (reference sequence). V dropped 1 base and J dropped 6 bases, with 25 bases sitting between them. Concerning this clone: Its antigen is undetermined.

This receptor was taken from an adult in good health. This material consisted of peripheral blood, taken on day 0 of AZD1222 vaccination. The chain employs TRBV30 and TRBJ1-6; perhaps TRBD1 as D (5 bases). The CDR3 reads CAWSEIRDLPHHGNSPLHF. The CDR3, as DNA: TGTGCCTGGAGTGAGATCCGGGACTTGCCACACCATGGTAATTCACCCCTCCACTTT.